Below are 8 T cell receptor beta chains sequenced from a single sample in a study of shared clonotypes between healthy human individuals. Naive CD8 cells were CD45RO-negative, positively selected for CCR7, excluding terminally differentiated effector memory CD45RA+ cells. Libraries were prepared by immunoSEQ multiplex PCR; TCRdb keeps only in-frame clonotypes and omits some of them. The table lists about 2.1 million clones, 90% to 95% of them singletons. The sequenced material came from naive CD8+ T cells from PBMCs. The receptors derive from a man aged 18 to 35 in good health. Some clones in this sample may be carry-over from other donors' samples.

The V gene is TRBV6-1, the J gene TRBJ2-1, with 12 bases matching TRBD2. The junction had 2 bases not matched to a gene; V was cut back by 6 bases and J by 8 bases. The germline V gene encodes CDR1 MNHNS and CDR2 SASEGT. The CDR3 length is 13 residues. The CDR3 bases are TGTGCCAGCAGACCTAGCGGGGGGGATGAGCAGTTCTTC. Translation: CASRPSGGDEQFF.

This rearrangement joins TRBV6-1 to TRBJ1-1; TRBD1 is a possible D gene (6 bases). Germline V gene lookup returns CDR1 MNHNS and CDR2 SASEGT. This CDR3 comprises 13 residues. In DNA form, the CDR3 reads TGTACCCATGGGGGCGTAGGCTACACTGAAGCTTTCTTT. Translation gives CTHGGVGYTEAFF.

The chain has TRBV7-9 and TRBJ2-1; 11 bases fit TRBD2. The CDR3 has 17 amino acids. Germline lookup yields CDR1 SEHNR and CDR2 FQNEAQ (reference sequence). Trimming removed 1 base from V and 6 bases from J; junction bases left unmatched: 8. The CDR3 is CASSLGISGRASNEQFF. CDR3 DNA sequence: TGTGCCAGCAGCTTAGGAATTAGCGGGAGGGCCTCCAATGAGCAGTTCTTC.

V usage is TRBV5-1 and J usage is TRBJ2-3; D is perhaps TRBD1 or TRBD2 (5 bases each). V was trimmed by 7 bases and J by 2 bases, leaving 17 bases between them. This CDR3 is 15 amino acids long. The germline V gene encodes CDR1 SGHRS and CDR2 YFSETQ. The CDR3 reads CASDEGWGFTDTQYF. The CDR3 DNA reads as TGCGCCAGCGACGAGGGTTGGGGCTTCACAGATACGCAGTATTTT.

The V gene is TRBV5-4, the J gene TRBJ1-2; perhaps TRBD1 as D (5 bases). Germline V CDR1 and CDR2: SGHNT, YYREEE (reference sequence). The CDR3 length is 14 residues. V lost 4 bases and J lost 4, with 14 bases in between. The chain's CDR3 is CASSPEDIGYGYTF. The CDR3 DNA reads as TGTGCCAGCAGCCCGGAGGACATTGGCTATGGCTACACCTTC.

The chain joins TRBV25-1 to TRBJ2-1; no clear D. The CDR3 extends over 12 amino acids. V was shortened by 5 bases and J by 2 bases, with 4 bases between the two germline ends. Per the germline V gene, CDR1 is MGHDK and CDR2 is SYGVNS. The CDR3: CASSWAYNEQFF. The CDR3 nucleotides read TGTGCCAGCAGTTGGGCCTACAATGAGCAGTTCTTC.

As to this clone: The same CDR3 is also encoded by other DNA sequences in this sample. The V gene is TRBV19, the J gene TRBJ2-7; 9 positions agree with TRBD2. This CDR3 has 16 residues. CDR1 and CDR2 from the germline V gene are LNHDA and SQIVND (reference sequence). The ends lost 0 bases at V and 3 bases at J; junction bases unmatched: 6. The CDR3 bases are TGTGCCAGTAGTATAGATAGGGCTAGCGGGATCTACGAGCAGTACTTC. This codes for CASSIDRASGIYEQYF.

The chain is built from TRBV30 and TRBJ2-7, with 8 bases fitting TRBD2. The CDR3 has 11 amino acids. V was pared by 8 bases and J by 6 bases, with 6 bases of the junction left unmatched. Germline values: CDR1 GTSNPN, CDR2 SVGIG (reference sequence). DNA for the CDR3: TGTGCCCGGGGTCGGGAGGGCGAGCAGTACTTC. Encoded protein: CARGREGEQYF.